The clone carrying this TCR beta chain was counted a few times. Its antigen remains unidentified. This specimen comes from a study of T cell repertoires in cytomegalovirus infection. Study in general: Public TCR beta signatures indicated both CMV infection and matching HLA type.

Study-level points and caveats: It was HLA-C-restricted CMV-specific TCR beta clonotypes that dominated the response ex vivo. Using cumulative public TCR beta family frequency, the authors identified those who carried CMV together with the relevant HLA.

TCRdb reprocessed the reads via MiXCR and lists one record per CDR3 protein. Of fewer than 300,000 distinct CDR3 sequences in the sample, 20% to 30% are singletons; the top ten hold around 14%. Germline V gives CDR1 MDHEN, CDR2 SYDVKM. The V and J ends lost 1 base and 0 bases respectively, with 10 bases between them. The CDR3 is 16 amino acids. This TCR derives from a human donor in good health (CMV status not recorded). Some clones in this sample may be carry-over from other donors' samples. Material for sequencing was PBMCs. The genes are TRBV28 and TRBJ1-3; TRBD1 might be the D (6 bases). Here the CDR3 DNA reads TGTGCCAGCAGTTTATACAGGGCCAACTCTGGAAACACCATATATTTT. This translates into CASSLYRANSGNTIYF.